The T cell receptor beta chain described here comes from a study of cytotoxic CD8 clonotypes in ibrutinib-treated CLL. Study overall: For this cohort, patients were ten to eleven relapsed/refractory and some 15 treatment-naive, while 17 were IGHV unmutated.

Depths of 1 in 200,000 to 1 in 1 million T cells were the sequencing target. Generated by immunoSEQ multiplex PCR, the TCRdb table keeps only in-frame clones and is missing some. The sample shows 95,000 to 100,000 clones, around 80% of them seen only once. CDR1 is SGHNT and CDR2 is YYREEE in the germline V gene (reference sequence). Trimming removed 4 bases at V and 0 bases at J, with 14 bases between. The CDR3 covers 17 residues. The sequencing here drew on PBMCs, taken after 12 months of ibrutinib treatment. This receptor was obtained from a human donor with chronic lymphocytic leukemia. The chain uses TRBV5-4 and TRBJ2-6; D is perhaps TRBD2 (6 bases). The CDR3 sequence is CASSLGRRGSGANVLTF. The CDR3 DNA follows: TGTGCCAGCAGCCTCGGCCGGCGGGGCTCTGGGGCCAACGTCCTGACTTTC.